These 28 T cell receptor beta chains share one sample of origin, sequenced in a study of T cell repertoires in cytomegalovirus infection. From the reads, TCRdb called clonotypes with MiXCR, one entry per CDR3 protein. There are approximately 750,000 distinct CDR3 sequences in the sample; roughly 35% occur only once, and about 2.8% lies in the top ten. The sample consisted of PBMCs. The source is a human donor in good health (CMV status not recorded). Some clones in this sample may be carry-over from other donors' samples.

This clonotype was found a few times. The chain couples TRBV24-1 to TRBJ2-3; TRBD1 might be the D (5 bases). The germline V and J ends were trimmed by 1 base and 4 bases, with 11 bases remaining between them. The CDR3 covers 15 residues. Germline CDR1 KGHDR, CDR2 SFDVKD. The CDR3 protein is CATSDLRRDPDTQYF. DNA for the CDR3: TGTGCCACCAGTGATTTACGCAGGGATCCAGATACGCAGTATTTT.

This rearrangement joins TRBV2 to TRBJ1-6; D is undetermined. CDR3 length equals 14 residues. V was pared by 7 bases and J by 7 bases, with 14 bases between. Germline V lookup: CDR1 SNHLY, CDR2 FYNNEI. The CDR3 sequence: CASNPGFGNSPLHF. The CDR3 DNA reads TGTGCCAGCAATCCGGGCTTCGGGAATTCACCCCTCCACTTT.

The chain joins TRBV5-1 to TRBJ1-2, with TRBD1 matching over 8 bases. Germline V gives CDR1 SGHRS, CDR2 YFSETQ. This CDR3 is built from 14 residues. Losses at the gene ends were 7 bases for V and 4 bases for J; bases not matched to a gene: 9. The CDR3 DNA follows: TGCGCCAGCGCCGGGACAGGCCTCATCTATGGCTACACCTTC. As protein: CASAGTGLIYGYTF.

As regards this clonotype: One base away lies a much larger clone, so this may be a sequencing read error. The CDR3 bases are TGTGCCAGCGGTGGCCGGGACAGGGGGGACGTGAGCAATCAGCCCCAGCATTTT. It codes for CASGGRDRGDVSNQPQHF. The gene calls are TRBV6-1 and TRBJ1-5; 11 nucleotides match TRBD1. Germline CDR1 MNHNS, CDR2 SASEGT. V lost 8 bases to trimming and J lost 1 base; unmatched junction nucleotides: 13. The CDR3 consists of 18 residues.

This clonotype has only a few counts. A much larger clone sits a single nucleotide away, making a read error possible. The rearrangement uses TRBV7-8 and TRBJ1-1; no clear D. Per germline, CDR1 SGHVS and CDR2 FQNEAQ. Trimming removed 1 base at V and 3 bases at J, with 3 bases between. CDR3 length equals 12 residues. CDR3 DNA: TGTGCCAGCAGCTTAGAGTACACTGAAGCTTTCTTT. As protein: CASSLEYTEAFF.

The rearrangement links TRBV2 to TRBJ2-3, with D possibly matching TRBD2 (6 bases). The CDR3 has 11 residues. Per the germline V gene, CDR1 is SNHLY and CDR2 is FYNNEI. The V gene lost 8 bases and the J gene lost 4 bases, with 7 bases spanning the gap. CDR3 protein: CASGEADTQYF. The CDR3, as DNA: TGTGCCAGCGGGGAGGCAGATACGCAGTATTTT.

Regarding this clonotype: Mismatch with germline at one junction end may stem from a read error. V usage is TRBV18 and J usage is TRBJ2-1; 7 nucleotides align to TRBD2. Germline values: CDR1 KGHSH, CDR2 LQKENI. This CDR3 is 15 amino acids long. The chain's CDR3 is CASSLAGASHNEQFF. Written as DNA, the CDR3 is TGTGCCAGCTCACTCGCGGGAGCCTCCCACAATGAGCAGTTCTTC.

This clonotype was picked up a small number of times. The CDR3 nucleotides are TGTGCCAGCAGCTTAGCGGGGCTAGCTCACAATGAGCAGTTCTTC. This codes for CASSLAGLAHNEQFF. The chain carries TRBV7-2 and TRBJ2-1, with D possibly being TRBD1 or TRBD2 (5 bases each). The V gene lost 0 bases and the J gene lost 5 bases, with 11 bases spanning the gap. The CDR3 covers 15 residues. CDR1 is SGHTA, CDR2 FQGNSA, per germline.

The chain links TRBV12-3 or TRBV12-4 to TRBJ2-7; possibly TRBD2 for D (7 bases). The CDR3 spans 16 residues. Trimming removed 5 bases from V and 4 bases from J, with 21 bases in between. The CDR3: CASSPSGTNPFYEQYF. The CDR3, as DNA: TGTGCCAGCAGTCCGAGCGGGACAAATCCCTTTTACGAGCAGTACTTC.

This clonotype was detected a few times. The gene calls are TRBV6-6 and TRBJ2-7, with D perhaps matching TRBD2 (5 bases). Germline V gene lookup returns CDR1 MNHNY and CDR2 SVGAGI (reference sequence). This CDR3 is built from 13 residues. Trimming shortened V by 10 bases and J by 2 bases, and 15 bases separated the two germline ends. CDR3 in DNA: TGTGCCACCACTACGGGGAACCCCTACGAGCAGTACTTC. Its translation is CATTTGNPYEQYF.

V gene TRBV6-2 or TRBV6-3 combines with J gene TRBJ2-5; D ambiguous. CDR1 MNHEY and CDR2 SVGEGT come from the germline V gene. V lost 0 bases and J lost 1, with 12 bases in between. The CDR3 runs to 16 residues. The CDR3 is CASSYSASPGQETQYF. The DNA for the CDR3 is TGTGCCAGCAGTTACTCGGCTTCGCCCGGCCAAGAGACCCAGTACTTC.

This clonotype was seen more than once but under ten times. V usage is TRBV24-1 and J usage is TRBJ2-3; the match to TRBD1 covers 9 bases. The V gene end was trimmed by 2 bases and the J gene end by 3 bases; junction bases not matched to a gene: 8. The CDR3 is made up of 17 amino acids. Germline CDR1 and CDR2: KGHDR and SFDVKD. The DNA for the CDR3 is TGTGCCACCAGTGATTATGCCCGGGACAGGGATACAGATACGCAGTATTTT. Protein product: CATSDYARDRDTDTQYF.

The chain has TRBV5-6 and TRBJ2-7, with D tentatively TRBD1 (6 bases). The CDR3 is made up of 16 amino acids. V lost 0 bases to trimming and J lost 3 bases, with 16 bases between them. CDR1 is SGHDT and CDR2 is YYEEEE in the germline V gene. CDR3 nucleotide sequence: TGTGCCAGCAGCTTGGCCCAGGGGACAAATCTCTACGAGCAGTACTTC. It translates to CASSLAQGTNLYEQYF.

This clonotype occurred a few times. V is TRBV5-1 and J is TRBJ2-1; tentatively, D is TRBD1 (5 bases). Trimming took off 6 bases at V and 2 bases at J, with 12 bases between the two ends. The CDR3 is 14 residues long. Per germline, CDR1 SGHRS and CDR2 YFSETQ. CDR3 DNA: TGCGCCAGCACCTGGGGCAGGGCCTACAATGAGCAGTTCTTC. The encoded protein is CASTWGRAYNEQFF.

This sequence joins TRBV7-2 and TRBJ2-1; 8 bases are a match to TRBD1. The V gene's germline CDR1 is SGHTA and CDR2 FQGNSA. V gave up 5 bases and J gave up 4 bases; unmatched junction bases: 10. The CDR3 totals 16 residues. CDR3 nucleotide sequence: TGTGCCAGCAGCCGTCGTCTGGACAGGGATTACAATGAGCAGTTCTTC. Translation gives CASSRRLDRDYNEQFF.

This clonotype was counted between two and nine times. In nucleotides, the CDR3 is TGTGCCAGCAGCTTAGGGCTAGGGACTCCCAGGGGTGAGCAGTTCTTC. This codes for CASSLGLGTPRGEQFF. This chain connects TRBV7-2 to TRBJ2-1; TRBD1 or TRBD2 may be the D gene (6 bases each). Germline CDR1 reads SGHTA; CDR2 reads FQGNSA. The V gene lost 1 base and the J gene lost 9 bases, with 19 bases spanning the gap. The CDR3 is 16 amino acids.

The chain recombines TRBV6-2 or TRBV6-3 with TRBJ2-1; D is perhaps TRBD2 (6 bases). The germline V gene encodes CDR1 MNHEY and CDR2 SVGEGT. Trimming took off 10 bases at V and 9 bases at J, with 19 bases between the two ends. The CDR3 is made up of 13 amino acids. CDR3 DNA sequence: TGTGCCAACCTCCGCGAAGGGGAGGTTGAGCAGTTCTTC. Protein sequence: CANLREGEVEQFF.

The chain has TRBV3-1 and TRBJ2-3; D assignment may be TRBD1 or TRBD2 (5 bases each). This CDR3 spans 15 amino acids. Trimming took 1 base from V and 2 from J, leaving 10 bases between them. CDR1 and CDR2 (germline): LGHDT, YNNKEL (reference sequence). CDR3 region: CASSQAGPHTDTQYF. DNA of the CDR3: TGTGCCAGCAGCCAAGCGGGACCCCACACAGATACGCAGTATTTT.

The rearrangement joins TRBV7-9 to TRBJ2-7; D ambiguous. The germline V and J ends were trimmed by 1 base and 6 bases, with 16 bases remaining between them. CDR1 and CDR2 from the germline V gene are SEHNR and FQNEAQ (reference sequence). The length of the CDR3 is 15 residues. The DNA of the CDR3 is TGTGCCAGCAGCTTAGGTGGCCGACAACGTGCCGAGCAGTACTTC. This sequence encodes CASSLGGRQRAEQYF.

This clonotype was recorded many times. CDR3 residues: CASSSGREQYF. DNA of the CDR3: TGTGCCAGCAGCTCCGGGCGCGAGCAGTACTTC. The J gene is TRBJ2-7, the V gene TRBV11-2; D remains ambiguous. Trimming removed 4 bases at V and 6 bases at J, with 7 bases between. The germline V gene encodes CDR1 SGHAT and CDR2 FQNNGV. This CDR3 is built from 11 residues.

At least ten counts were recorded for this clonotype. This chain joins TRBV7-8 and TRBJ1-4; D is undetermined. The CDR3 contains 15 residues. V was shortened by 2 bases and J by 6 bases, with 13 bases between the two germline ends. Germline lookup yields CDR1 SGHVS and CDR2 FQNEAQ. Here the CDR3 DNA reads TGTGCCAGCAGCTTACGCCTTGACTGGGATGAAAAACTGTTTTTT. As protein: CASSLRLDWDEKLFF.

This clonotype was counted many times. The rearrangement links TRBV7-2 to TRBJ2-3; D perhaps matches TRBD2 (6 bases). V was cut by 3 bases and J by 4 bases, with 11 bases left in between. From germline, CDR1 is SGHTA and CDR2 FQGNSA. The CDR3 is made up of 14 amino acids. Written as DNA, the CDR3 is TGTGCCAGCAGCTTTTCGGGAGCTTCAGATACGCAGTATTTT. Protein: CASSFSGASDTQYF.

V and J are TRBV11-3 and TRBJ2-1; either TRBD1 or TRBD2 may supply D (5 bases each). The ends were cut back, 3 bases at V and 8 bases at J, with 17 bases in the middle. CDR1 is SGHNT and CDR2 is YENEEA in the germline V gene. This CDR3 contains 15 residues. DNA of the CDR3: TGTGCCAGCAGCTTGCGGGCAGGGCCCGAGGATGAGCAGTTCTTC. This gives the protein CASSLRAGPEDEQFF.

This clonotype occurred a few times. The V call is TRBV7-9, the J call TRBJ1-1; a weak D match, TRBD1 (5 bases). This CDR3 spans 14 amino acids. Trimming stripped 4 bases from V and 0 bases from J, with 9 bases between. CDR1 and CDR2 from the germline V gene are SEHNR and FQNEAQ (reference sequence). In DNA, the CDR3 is TGTGCCAGCAGCTCCGACAGAATGAACACTGAAGCTTTCTTT. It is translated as CASSSDRMNTEAFF.

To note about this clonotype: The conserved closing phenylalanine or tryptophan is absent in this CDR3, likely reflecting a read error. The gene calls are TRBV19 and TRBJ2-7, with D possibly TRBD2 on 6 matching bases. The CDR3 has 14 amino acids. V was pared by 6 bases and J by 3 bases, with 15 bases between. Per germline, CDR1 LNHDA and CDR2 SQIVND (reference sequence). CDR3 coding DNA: TGTGCCAGTAGCATCGGACGCGGGATCTACGAGCAGTACTTA. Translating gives CASSIGRGIYEQYL.

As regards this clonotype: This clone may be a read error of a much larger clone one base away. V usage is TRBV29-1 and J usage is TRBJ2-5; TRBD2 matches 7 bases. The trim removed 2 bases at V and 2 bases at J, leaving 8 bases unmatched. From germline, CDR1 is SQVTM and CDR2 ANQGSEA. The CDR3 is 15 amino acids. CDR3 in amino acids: CSVELAVGYQETQYF. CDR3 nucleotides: TGCAGCGTTGAACTAGCGGTGGGGTATCAAGAGACCCAGTACTTC.

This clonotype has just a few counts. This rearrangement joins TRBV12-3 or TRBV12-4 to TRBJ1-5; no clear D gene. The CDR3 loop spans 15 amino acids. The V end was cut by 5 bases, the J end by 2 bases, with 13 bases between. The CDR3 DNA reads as TGTGCCAGCAGTCCGGATTTTCGGGGCAATCAGCCCCAGCATTTT. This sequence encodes CASSPDFRGNQPQHF.

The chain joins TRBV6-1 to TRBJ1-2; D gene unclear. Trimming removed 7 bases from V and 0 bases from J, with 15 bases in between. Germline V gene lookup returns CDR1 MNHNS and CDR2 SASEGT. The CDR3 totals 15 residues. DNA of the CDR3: TGTGCCAGCATTCCTCCGGGCCCCGCTAACTATGGCTACACCTTC. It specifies CASIPPGPANYGYTF.